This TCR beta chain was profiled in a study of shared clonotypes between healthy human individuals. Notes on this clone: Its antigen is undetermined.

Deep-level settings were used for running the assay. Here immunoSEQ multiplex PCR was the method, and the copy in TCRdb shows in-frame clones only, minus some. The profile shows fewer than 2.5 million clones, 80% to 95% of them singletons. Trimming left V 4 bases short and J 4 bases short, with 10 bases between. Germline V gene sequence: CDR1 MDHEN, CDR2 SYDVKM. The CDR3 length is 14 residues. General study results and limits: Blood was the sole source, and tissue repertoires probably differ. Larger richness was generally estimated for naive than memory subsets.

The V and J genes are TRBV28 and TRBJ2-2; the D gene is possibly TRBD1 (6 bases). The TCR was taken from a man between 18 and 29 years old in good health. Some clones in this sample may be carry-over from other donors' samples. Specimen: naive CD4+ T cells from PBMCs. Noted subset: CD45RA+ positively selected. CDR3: CASSSPGVTGELFF. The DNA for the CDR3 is TGTGCCAGCAGTTCCCCAGGGGTCACCGGGGAGCTGTTTTTT.